The subject of this entry is one T cell receptor (beta chain). Clones were read by immunoSEQ multiplex PCR, and TCRdb kept only the in-frame ones, dropping some. The sample records 60,000 to 75,000 clones, approximately 88% being singletons. The source of the sample is a study of OX40 agonist ivuxolimab in advanced cancers. Study-wide context: Prior checkpoint blockade (anti-PD-1, anti-PD-L1 or anti-CTLA-4) was permitted; around 39% had it.

Germline CDR1 is LNHDA and CDR2 is SQIVND (reference sequence). V lost 1 base, J lost 5 bases, and 6 bases stayed unmatched. The CDR3 is 15 residues long. Patients were ruled out by autoimmune disease history or systemic immunosuppression. The sampling schedule covered blood at baseline, cycle 4 day 1, and cycle 7 day 1. The receptor comes from an adult with an advanced solid tumor such as melanoma, head and neck, liver or kidney cancer. This rearrangement joins TRBV19 to TRBJ2-3; 7 positions match TRBD2. This material consisted of CD4+ or CD8+ T cells sorted from blood, taken in a trial of the OX40 agonist ivuxolimab. This CDR3 is CASSIAASGEDTQYF. The CDR3 nucleotides are TGTGCCAGTAGTATAGCGGCTAGCGGTGAAGATACGCAGTATTTT.